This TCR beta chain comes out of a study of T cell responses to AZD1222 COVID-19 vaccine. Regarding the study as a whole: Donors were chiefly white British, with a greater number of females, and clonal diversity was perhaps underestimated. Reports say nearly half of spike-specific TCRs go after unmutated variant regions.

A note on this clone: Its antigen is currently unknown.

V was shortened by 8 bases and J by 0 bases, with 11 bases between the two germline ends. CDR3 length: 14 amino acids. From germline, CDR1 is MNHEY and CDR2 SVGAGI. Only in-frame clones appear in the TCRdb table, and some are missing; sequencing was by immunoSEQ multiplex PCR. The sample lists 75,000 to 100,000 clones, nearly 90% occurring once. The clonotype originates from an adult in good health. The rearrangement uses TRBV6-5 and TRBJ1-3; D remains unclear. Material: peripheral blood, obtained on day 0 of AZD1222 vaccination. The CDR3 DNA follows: TGTGCCAGCCACGGAGGGCTCTCTGGAAACACCATATATTTT. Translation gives CASHGGLSGNTIYF.